This T cell receptor beta chain was profiled in a study of shared clonotypes between healthy human individuals. Trimming took 4 bases from V and 5 from J, leaving 8 bases between them. Germline CDR1 SQVTM, CDR2 ANQGSEA. CDR3 length: 11 amino acids. Replicate PCRs run on sorted subsets employed 200 ng DNA, 25,000 to 35,000 T cell genomes. In the original workflow: Junction-only sequences without quality scores came from ImmunoSEQ, so filtering differed. Using immunoSEQ multiplex PCR, the repertoire was profiled, and TCRdb retains in-frame clones only, with some absent. That table gives V, J and clone size, and the DNA gave D and trimming. The sample contains about 2.5 million clones, under 95% of which appear only once. A remark on this clone: Other DNA sequences in this specimen translate into the identical CDR3.

The J gene is TRBJ2-5, the V gene TRBV29-1, with D possibly matching TRBD2 (5 bases). The receptor was isolated from a man between 18 and 29 years old in good health. Some clones in this sample may be carry-over from other donors' samples. The sample was naive CD4+ T cells from PBMCs. Stated subset: CD45RA+ positively selected. CDR3 coding DNA: TGCAGCGTTGGGTCGGGGGAGACCCAGTACTTC. Its protein product is CSVGSGETQYF.